This TCR beta chain was profiled in a study of blood T cell repertoires in COVID-19. Authors' methods: The assay estimated nucleated cells by amplifying reference gene primers. TCRdb keeps only in-frame clones here, not all; method: immunoSEQ multiplex PCR. The D gene and trimming were derived from the DNA, and the V and J assignments and clone size from that table. The sample contains roughly 150,000 clones, around 81% of which appear only once. Trimming removed 3 bases from V and 1 base from J; junction bases left unmatched: 0. The germline gives CDR1 SGHTA, CDR2 FQGTGA. The CDR3 runs 14 residues. This clone was observed a few times.

The sequencing input was peripheral blood. The source is a man between 60 and 70 years old with active or convalescent COVID-19. The chain combines TRBV7-3 with TRBJ1-1; 9 bases are a match to TRBD1. CDR3 sequence: CASSLDRGNTEAFF. The CDR3 DNA reads as TGTGCCAGCAGCTTGGACAGGGGGAACACTGAAGCTTTCTTT.